This T cell receptor beta chain was retrieved from a study of CD8 T cells in Susac syndrome. RNA was extracted with the RNeasy kit, and a quantity of roughly 0.5 to 1 ug was reverse transcribed using random hexamers. TCRdb called the immunoSEQ multiplex PCR reads again in MiXCR, with one record for every CDR3 protein. Of roughly 150,000 distinct CDR3 sequences listed, approximately 95% are singletons. V was clipped by 0 bases and J by 2 bases; unmatched bases: 10. The germline CDR1 and CDR2 sequences are SGHDT and YYEEEE. This CDR3 has 18 residues. Study findings and constraints: In total CD8+ repertoires, approximately 15 Susac-specific public clones were found, and four or five in CD8+ TEMRA repertoires. CD8+ clones in Susac expanded most in TEMRA cells and active patients.

In regard to this clonotype: The antigen is undetermined.

The sample was CD8+ T cells from PBMCs. The V call is TRBV5-6, the J call TRBJ2-1; 8 nucleotides match TRBD2. The TCR sequence derives from a human donor with Susac syndrome. Written as DNA, the CDR3 is TGTGCCAGCAGCTTGGTGCGGGAGGCTACAGCCCCCTACAATGAGCAGTTCTTC. Translating gives CASSLVREATAPYNEQFF. The whole variable domain, remainder taken from reference TRBV5-6 and TRBJ2-1, is DAGVTQSPTHLIKTRGQQVTLRCSPKSGHDTVSWYQQALGQGPQFIFQYYEEEERQRGNFPDRFSGHQFPNYSSELNVNALLLGDSALYLCASSLVREATAPYNEQFFGPGTRLTVL.